The following is a T cell receptor beta chain sequence with its context. These data come from a study of graft-versus-host responses after intestinal transplantation. General study findings and limits: Allografts from individuals with graft-donor T cell macrochimerism displayed high graft-versus-host to host-versus-graft clonal ratios.

CFSE-labeled responder cells (approximately 200,000) were plated with approximately 200,000 irradiated, violet-dye-labeled stimulator cells. Libraries were prepared by immunoSEQ multiplex PCR; TCRdb keeps only in-frame clonotypes and omits some of them. Of about 17,000 clones detected, about 38% appear once; the ten largest clones hold less than 4.5%. V lost 8 bases to trimming and J lost 4 bases, with 18 bases between them. CDR1 and CDR2 (germline): SNHLY, FYNNEI. The length of the CDR3 is 15 residues. The chain combines TRBV2 with TRBJ1-3, with D unresolved. The sample here was alloreactive CD8+ T cells from a mixed lymphocyte reaction culture, taken before intestinal transplant. The subset denotes: CFSE-low proliferating T cells sorted from roughly six-day pre-transplant mixed lymphocyte reaction (GvH or HvG direction). The TCR originated in a human patient who received an intestinal transplant. The CDR3 DNA reads as TGTGCCAGCTCCGTTTCTCCCGGATGGGGAAACACCATATATTTT. Translation gives CASSVSPGWGNTIYF. Full variable domain (remainder filled in from reference TRBV2 and TRBJ1-3): EPEVTQTPSHQVTQMGQEVILRCVPISNHLYFYWYRQILGQKVEFLVSFYNNEISEKSEIFDDQFSVERPDGSNFTLKIRSTKLEDSAMYFCASSVSPGWGNTIYFGEGSWLTVV.